This T cell receptor beta chain derives from a study of T cell responses to AZD1222 COVID-19 vaccine. Findings and caveats of the study: Two doses of AZD1222 preceded a rise in Spike-specific TCR breadth and depth. A mostly white British donor set with more females was recruited, and clonal diversity was possibly underestimated. Dominant CD4 TCR responses targeted spike regions 160-218 and 743-854. Just 5 or 6 AZD1222 recipients tested seropositive at baseline.

Produced via immunoSEQ multiplex PCR; TCRdb's table is partial and in-frame only. The sample includes about 160,000 clones, roughly 88% of them seen just once. On this clone itself: Antigen: not known.

V gave up 0 bases and J gave up 7 bases, with 10 bases separating them. Germline CDR1 and CDR2: SGHRS and YFSETQ. The CDR3 loop spans 13 amino acids. The sequence derives from an adult who received the AZD1222 COVID-19 vaccine. The input for sequencing was peripheral blood, taken 28 days after the second AZD1222 dose. This rearrangement joins TRBV5-1 to TRBJ1-1, with D perhaps TRBD1 (5 bases). CDR3: CASSLGGDGEAFF. CDR3 DNA: TGCGCCAGCAGCTTGGGGGGCGACGGTGAAGCTTTCTTT.